Below are 5 T cell receptor beta chains sequenced from a single sample in a study of T cell responses to AZD1222 COVID-19 vaccine. The table came from immunoSEQ multiplex PCR; TCRdb's copy has only in-frame clones and leaves some out. The sample yields under 200,000 clones, approximately 90% seen once. This specimen was peripheral blood, taken 28 days after the second dose of the MenACWY control vaccine. The receptors were sampled from an adult who received the MenACWY meningococcal vaccine as a control.

The rearrangement joins TRBV11-2 to TRBJ1-2; a possible D gene is TRBD1 (6 bases). Germline CDR1 is SGHAT and CDR2 is FQNNGV. This CDR3 is 15 amino acids long. V lost 5 bases to trimming and J lost 0 bases, with 13 bases between them. CDR3 sequence (DNA): TGTGCCAGCAGCCCAGGGGACCGCCCTAACTATGGCTACACCTTC. This encodes CASSPGDRPNYGYTF.

V is TRBV19 and J is TRBJ2-7; 9 nucleotides match TRBD1. Germline loops: CDR1 LNHDA, CDR2 SQIVND (reference sequence). The junction had 7 bases not matched to a gene; V was cut back by 3 bases and J by 4 bases. CDR3 length: 15 amino acids. CDR3 sequence reads: CASSIGTGRVYEQYF. In DNA, the CDR3 is TGTGCCAGTAGTATCGGGACAGGGCGGGTGTACGAGCAGTACTTC.

On this clone itself: At the DNA level, this CDR3 is encoded by other sequences in the same sample as well. The V and J genes are TRBV28 and TRBJ2-7; 8 positions agree with TRBD2. From germline, CDR1 is MDHEN and CDR2 SYDVKM. Germline trimming cut 3 bases from V and 4 bases from J; bases unmatched to any gene: 5. This CDR3 has 14 amino acids. This chain's CDR3 is CASSFSGGVYEQYF. CDR3 nucleotide sequence: TGTGCCAGCAGTTTCTCGGGGGGGGTTTACGAGCAGTACTTC.

The gene calls are TRBV7-8 and TRBJ1-1; 10 nucleotides line up with TRBD1. Losses at the gene ends were 0 bases for V and 14 bases for J; bases not matched to a gene: 18. Germline V gene data show CDR1 as SGHVS and CDR2 as FQNEAQ. This CDR3 comprises 17 residues. The CDR3 region has the DNA TGTGCCAGCAGCTTAGCCCACCGGGACAGGGGAGGCCCTTCCACCTTCTTT. This codes for CASSLAHRDRGGPSTFF.

This sequence joins TRBV7-2 and TRBJ2-1, with D uncertain. The V end was cut by 4 bases, the J end by 9 bases, with 7 bases between. This CDR3 has 11 amino acids. CDR1 is SGHTA, CDR2 FQGNSA, per germline. The CDR3 is CASSSRAEQFF. CDR3 DNA: TGTGCCAGCAGCTCAAGGGCTGAGCAGTTCTTC.